Shown below are 31 T cell receptor beta chains from a single sample sequenced in a study of blood T cells in healthy people across ages. A second about 6 to 11 cycle PCR used barcoded and J-beta primers. TCRdb reprocessed the 5' RACE reads via MiXCR and lists one record per CDR3 protein. The sample lists some 1 million distinct CDR3 sequences, more than 35% occurring once. The sample taken for sequencing was blood. The receptor source for this set is a woman in her sixties or seventies in good health.

In nucleotides, the CDR3 is TGTGCCAGCGGCCAAGGGCAGGGAGAGGTGGATACGCAGTATTTT. The encoded protein is CASGQGQGEVDTQYF. This sequence joins TRBV6-2 or TRBV6-3 and TRBJ2-3; D tentatively reads TRBD1 or TRBD2 (5 bases each). Germline CDR1 and CDR2: MNHEY and SVGEGT. The CDR3 has 15 residues. Trimming took off 8 bases at V and 6 bases at J, with 21 bases between the two ends.

The chain is built from TRBV4-2 and TRBJ2-1; D unresolved. This CDR3 has 14 amino acids. Looked up from germline, CDR1 is LGHNA and CDR2 is YNFKEQ. Trimming took off 0 bases at V and 1 base at J, with 4 bases between the two ends. The CDR3 sequence: CASSQDVSYNEQFF. The CDR3 coding sequence is TGTGCCAGCAGCCAAGACGTGTCCTACAATGAGCAGTTCTTC.

The V and J genes are TRBV20-1 and TRBJ2-1; 11 nucleotides align to TRBD1. Germline trimming cut 1 base from V and 5 bases from J; bases unmatched to any gene: 7. The CDR3 has 16 amino acids. In germline, CDR1 is DFQATT, CDR2 SNEGSKA (reference sequence). The CDR3 here is CSARASGTGGNNEQFF. The CDR3 DNA reads as TGCAGTGCTAGAGCATCTGGGACAGGGGGAAACAATGAGCAGTTCTTC.

The V and J genes are TRBV7-2 and TRBJ1-2; a possible D gene is TRBD1 (6 bases). The V end lost 2 bases, the J end lost 3 bases, and 13 bases lay between the germline ends. Germline assignment: CDR1 SGHTA and CDR2 FQGNSA. The CDR3 covers 15 residues. The CDR3 DNA reads as TGTGCCAGCAGCTTATTACGGGGGGCTGACTATGGCTACACCTTC. Its translation is CASSLLRGADYGYTF.

The chain uses TRBV7-9 and TRBJ1-3; TRBD1 matches at 9 bases. J gave up 4 bases and V 3 bases, and 13 bases lay outside the gene matches. This CDR3 has 18 amino acids. Germline CDR1 reads SEHNR; CDR2 reads FQNEAQ (reference sequence). CDR3 bases: TGTGCCAGCAGCTTCAAGCCCCCGGGACAGGGCCAAGGAAACACCATATATTTT. This gives the protein CASSFKPPGQGQGNTIYF.

The chain couples TRBV20-1 to TRBJ2-2; no firm D call. Per germline, CDR1 DFQATT and CDR2 SNEGSKA (reference sequence). This CDR3 contains 13 residues. V was cut by 3 bases and J by 2 bases, with 7 bases left in between. CDR3 nucleotide sequence: TGCAGTGCTAGGTACATCAACACCGGGGAGCTGTTTTTT. Its protein is CSARYINTGELFF.

The V and J genes are TRBV7-2 and TRBJ2-7; D remains unclear. The V gene lost 1 base and the J gene lost 3 bases, with 13 bases spanning the gap. CDR1 and CDR2 (germline): SGHTA, FQGNSA. This CDR3 comprises 15 residues. The CDR3: CASSLEDWGNYEQYF. CDR3 sequence (DNA): TGTGCCAGCAGCTTAGAAGATTGGGGAAACTACGAGCAGTACTTC.

This clonotype was seen a few times. The chain recombines TRBV6-5 with TRBJ1-4, with 9 bases aligning to TRBD1. The CDR3 has 14 residues. Trimming at V came to 3 bases and at J to 6 bases, leaving 2 bases not matched to a gene. Germline values: CDR1 MNHEY, CDR2 SVGAGI. CDR3 loop: CASSYGDRDEKLFF. The CDR3 nucleotides are TGTGCCAGCAGTTATGGGGACAGGGATGAAAAACTGTTTTTT.

CDR3 region: CSATPGSADTQYF. The CDR3, as DNA: TGCAGTGCTACCCCCGGCTCTGCAGATACGCAGTATTTT. This rearrangement joins TRBV20-1 to TRBJ2-3; D is undetermined. V gave up 4 bases and J gave up 4 bases, with 12 bases separating them. The germline V gene has CDR1 DFQATT and CDR2 SNEGSKA (reference sequence). The CDR3 runs 13 residues.

On this clonotype itself: One end of the junction is discordant with germline, which a read error may explain. The rearrangement joins TRBV11-2 to TRBJ2-7; D perhaps matches TRBD1 (5 bases). Germline assignment: CDR1 SGHAT and CDR2 FQNNGV. The length of the CDR3 is 13 residues. CDR3 residues: CASSIDRSYEQYF. CDR3 DNA sequence: TGTGCCAGCAGCATAGACAGATCCTACGAGCAGTACTTC. The full variable domain, rest sourced from reference TRBV11-2 and TRBJ2-7, is EAGVAQSPRYKIIEKRQSVAFWCNPISGHATLYWYQQILGQGPKLLIQFQNNGVVDDSQLPKDRFSAERLKGVDSTLKIQPAKLEDSAVYLCASSIDRSYEQYFGPGTRLTVT.

The CDR3 spells CSVEHGADTQYF. The CDR3 coding sequence is TGCAGCGTTGAGCACGGAGCAGATACGCAGTATTTT. The V gene is TRBV29-1, the J gene TRBJ2-3; D gene uncertain. The CDR3 is 12 amino acids. Trimming pared 3 bases from V and 4 bases from J, leaving 8 bases between. Germline V gene sequence: CDR1 SQVTM, CDR2 ANQGSEA.

The chain recombines TRBV10-3 with TRBJ2-7; possibly TRBD2 for D (6 bases). The CDR3 runs to 14 residues. Trimming shortened V by 4 bases and J by 0 bases, and 10 bases separated the two germline ends. The germline gives CDR1 ENHRY, CDR2 SYGVKD. This CDR3 reads CAISGGVASYEQYF. The CDR3 DNA reads TGTGCCATCAGTGGGGGGGTAGCCTCCTACGAGCAGTACTTC.

The CDR3, as DNA: TGTGCCAGCTCTACCTTCGGGGCGAGCAATCAGCCCCAGCATTTT. It translates to CASSTFGASNQPQHF. The chain employs TRBV12-3 or TRBV12-4 and TRBJ1-5, with D possibly being TRBD1 (5 bases). The CDR3 length is 15 residues. V gave up 8 bases and J gave up 1 base, with 15 bases separating them.

V and J are TRBV5-1 and TRBJ2-1; tentatively, D is TRBD1 (5 bases). V shed 1 base and J shed 6 bases, with 14 bases lying between them. This CDR3 is built from 15 residues. Germline V gene data show CDR1 as SGHRS and CDR2 as YFSETQ. CDR3 sequence: CASSLMAGSFNEQFF. Written as DNA, the CDR3 is TGCGCCAGCAGCTTGATGGCAGGGTCTTTCAATGAGCAGTTCTTC.

The rearrangement joins TRBV27 to TRBJ1-2; 8 nucleotides align to TRBD1. Germline V gene sequence: CDR1 MNHEY, CDR2 SMNVEV (reference sequence). The CDR3 runs 14 residues. V lost 5 bases to trimming and J lost 8 bases; unmatched junction nucleotides: 10. The chain's CDR3 is CASSDGQGRRGYTF. The DNA of the CDR3 is TGTGCCAGCAGTGATGGACAGGGACGTCGCGGCTACACCTTC.

In this sample, this clonotype turned up once. Written as DNA, the CDR3 is TGTGCCAGCAGGCCCGGGACAGGGGGCCATGGCTACACCTTC. This codes for CASRPGTGGHGYTF. The gene calls are TRBV2 and TRBJ1-2; 12 bases align to TRBD1. Germline lookup yields CDR1 SNHLY and CDR2 FYNNEI. This CDR3 spans 14 amino acids. The V and J ends lost 6 bases and 6 bases, in that order; junction bases with no gene match: 5.

The genes are TRBV9 and TRBJ2-3; TRBD1 matches at 8 bases. The CDR3 has 15 residues. Germline V gene sequence: CDR1 SGDLS, CDR2 YYNGEE. The V segment lost 3 bases and the J segment 3 bases; nucleotides outside the gene matches: 6. The CDR3 nucleotides read TGTGCCAGCAGCGGATCCAGGGGGCTGACAGATACGCAGTATTTT. It is translated as CASSGSRGLTDTQYF. The full variable domain, rest sourced from reference TRBV9 and TRBJ2-3, is DSGVTQTPKHLITATGQRVTLRCSPRSGDLSVYWYQQSLDQGLQFLIQYYNGEERAKGNILERFSAQQFPDLHSELNLSSLELGDSALYFCASSGSRGLTDTQYFGPGTRLTVL.

This clonotype was seen a few times. This chain connects TRBV29-1 to TRBJ2-1; 14 bases line up with TRBD2. Germline values: CDR1 SQVTM, CDR2 ANQGSEA. The CDR3 sequence is 15 residues long. V shed 7 bases and J 7 bases; nucleotides not matched to a gene: 9. CDR3 region: CSGQRGTSGRNEQFF. The CDR3 DNA is TGCAGCGGCCAGAGAGGGACTAGCGGGAGAAATGAGCAGTTCTTC.

This clonotype occurred a few times. This sequence joins TRBV2 and TRBJ2-1, with D perhaps matching TRBD1 (6 bases). The CDR3 is 15 amino acids. Germline assignment: CDR1 SNHLY and CDR2 FYNNEI. V was shortened by 4 bases and J by 7 bases, with 17 bases between the two germline ends. CDR3 sequence reads: CASSVLGGPGNEQFF. DNA for the CDR3: TGTGCCAGCAGTGTATTAGGGGGTCCCGGTAATGAGCAGTTCTTC.

This clonotype was picked up one time. The chain recombines TRBV12-3 or TRBV12-4 with TRBJ2-5, with D tentatively TRBD1 (6 bases). TRBJ2-7 matches the DNA end more closely, so the J call is doubtful. The CDR3 length is 14 residues. The CDR3 region is CASSSSGDSNEQYF. The DNA of the CDR3 is TGTGCCAGCAGTTCGTCAGGGGATTCCAACGAGCAGTACTTC.

Concerning this clonotype itself: A single base separates this from a much larger clone, so it may be a read error. The chain combines TRBV29-1 with TRBJ2-7; the match to TRBD1 covers 7 bases. Germline V gives CDR1 SQVTM, CDR2 ANQGSEA. The CDR3 consists of 14 residues. Losses at the gene ends were 7 bases for V and 3 bases for J; bases not matched to a gene: 12. The CDR3 DNA follows: TGCAGCGCCGATCTTAACAGGGGAAACTACGAGCAGTACTTC. Translation gives CSADLNRGNYEQYF.

This clonotype appeared a few times. The chain is built from TRBV20-1 and TRBJ2-1; TRBD2 aligns across 12 bases. The CDR3 runs 21 residues. Losses at the gene ends were 2 bases for V and 4 bases for J; bases not matched to a gene: 21. The germline CDR1 and CDR2 sequences are DFQATT and SNEGSKA (reference sequence). CDR3 bases: TGCAGTGCTAGAACCCCCGGGGCACCTAGCGGGAGGGCCCGTTTGTACAATGAGCAGTTCTTC. Translating it yields CSARTPGAPSGRARLYNEQFF.

This clonotype was seen more than once but under ten times. CDR3 sequence: CASSLGLAGLYNEQFF. CDR3 bases: TGTGCCAGCAGTCTCGGACTAGCGGGATTATACAATGAGCAGTTCTTC. The chain recombines TRBV28 with TRBJ2-1, with 12 bases fitting TRBD2. The CDR3 sequence is 16 residues long. V shed 5 bases, J shed 4 bases, and the junction held 6 bases outside the gene matches. The germline CDR1 and CDR2 sequences are MDHEN and SYDVKM.

CDR3: CSARDPRRETQYF. The CDR3 DNA sequence: TGCAGTGCTAGAGATCCTAGGAGGGAGACCCAGTACTTC. The J gene is TRBJ2-5, the V gene TRBV20-1; a possible D gene is TRBD2 (5 bases). This CDR3 has 13 residues. The germline CDR1 and CDR2 sequences are DFQATT and SNEGSKA (reference sequence). The V end was cut by 0 bases, the J end by 5 bases, with 10 bases between.

This clonotype has more than one count but fewer than ten. Here the CDR3 DNA reads TGTGCCAGCAGTTACCCCACTGAAGCTTTCTTT. Translating gives CASSYPTEAFF. The chain carries TRBV6-2 or TRBV6-3 and TRBJ1-1; D not resolved. In germline, CDR1 is MNHEY, CDR2 SVGEGT. The CDR3 covers 11 residues. V gave up 2 bases and J gave up 4 bases, with 2 bases separating them.

Regarding this clonotype: A much larger clone differs from this one at a single base, so this may be a read error. This rearrangement joins TRBV7-7 to TRBJ2-7; D possibly corresponds to TRBD1 (6 bases). The length of the CDR3 is 13 residues. Trimming pared 5 bases from V and 2 bases from J, leaving 10 bases between. CDR1 is SSHAT and CDR2 is FNYEAQ in the germline V gene (reference sequence). CDR3 bases: TGTGCCAGCAGCGTACAGGGAACCTACGAGCAGTACTTC. As protein: CASSVQGTYEQYF.

This clonotype appeared many times. This rearrangement joins TRBV3-1 to TRBJ2-7; D is uncertain. There are 13 residues in the CDR3. Germline V lookup: CDR1 LGHDT, CDR2 YNNKEL (reference sequence). Trimming stripped 4 bases from V and 2 bases from J, with 9 bases between. The CDR3 DNA follows: TGTGCCAGCAGCCGGGGAACGACCTACGAGCAGTACTTC. Translating gives CASSRGTTYEQYF.

This clonotype showed up just a few times. The chain is built from TRBV6-2 or TRBV6-3 and TRBJ2-1, with D possibly TRBD2 on 5 matching bases. The closer fit of TRBJ2-7 to the DNA end suggests the J call may be wrong. The CDR3 is 15 amino acids. Germline CDR1 reads MNHEY; CDR2 reads SVGEGT. The CDR3 sequence: CASSYVGGSYNEQYF. CDR3 in DNA: TGTGCCAGCAGTTACGTCGGAGGCTCCTACAATGAGCAGTACTTC.

This sequence joins TRBV20-1 and TRBJ1-5, with D possibly being TRBD1 (5 bases). Germline V lookup: CDR1 DFQATT, CDR2 SNEGSKA (reference sequence). V lost 5 bases, J lost 2 bases, and 10 bases lay in between. The CDR3 contains 13 residues. This CDR3 reads CSAGDPGNQPQHF. CDR3 nucleotides: TGCAGTGCTGGGGACCCTGGCAATCAGCCCCAGCATTTT.

The chain joins TRBV20-1 to TRBJ1-2; 12 bases align to TRBD1. This CDR3 has 19 amino acids. Germline V gives CDR1 DFQATT, CDR2 SNEGSKA (reference sequence). V shed 0 bases and J 4 bases; nucleotides not matched to a gene: 15. CDR3 in DNA: TGCAGTGCTAGAGATGCCCTGGGACAGGGGGCCACTTCCTTCTATGGCTACACCTTC. It codes for CSARDALGQGATSFYGYTF.

For this clonotype: A much larger clone is a single base away; this may be a read error. V usage is TRBV29-1 and J usage is TRBJ2-3, with 7 bases matching TRBD2. V was pared by 5 bases and J by 3 bases, with 5 bases of the junction left unmatched. CDR1 is SQVTM, CDR2 ANQGSEA, per germline. The CDR3 totals 13 residues. The CDR3: CSVLVGGTDTQYF. As DNA, the CDR3 is TGCAGCGTTCTAGTGGGAGGGACAGATACGCAGTATTTT.